This is a list of T cell receptor beta chains from one sample in a study of tumor-infiltrating lymphocytes in primary liver carcinoma. TCRdb analysed the multiplex PCR reads with MiXCR anew, one entry per CDR3 protein. The table shows nearly 50,000 distinct CDR3 sequences, with around 79% occurring only once. The source material was liver tumor tissue from sampling region 3. The receptors shown here come from a man aged 40-49 years with primary liver carcinoma and hepatitis B virus infection. Each CDR3 is given with its conserved first and last residue. The D gene is left open where the match is weak. The size entry is marked missing in some rows and otherwise reads once, few, many or a size class.

v_call,j_call,clone_size,d_call,cdr3_aa,cdr3_nt
TRBV6-5,TRBJ1-4,few,TRBD1,CASSEKGAEEKLLF,TGTGCCAGCAGTGAAAAGGGGGCCGAGGAAAAACTGTTGTTC
TRBV20-1,TRBJ2-7,NA,NA,CGARVSRRPSYEQYF,TGCGGTGCTAGAGTTAGCAGGAGGCCCTCCTACGAGCAGTACTTC
TRBV11-2,TRBJ1-2,NA,NA,CAISLEGNYGYTF,TGTGCCATCAGCTTAGAGGGTAACTATGGCTATACCTTC
TRBV11-2,TRBJ2-1,NA,TRBD2,CASSLDIGLAMGGQFF,TGCGCCAGCAGTTTGGATATCGGACTAGCCATGGGTGGGCAGTTCTTC
TRBV11-2,TRBJ2-5,large,NA,CASSLAQAETQYF,TGTGCCAGCAGCTTAGCGCAGGCTGAGACCCAGTACTTC
TRBV2,TRBJ2-4,NA,NA,CASSELLSLGIQYF,TGTGCCAGCAGTGAACTCCTTAGTCTAGGCATTCAGTACTTC
TRBV29-1,TRBJ2-2,NA,TRBD2,CSVKSSGLGAGEPFF,TGCAGCGTGAAATCTAGCGGGCTGGGAGCCGGGGAGCCGTTTTTT
TRBV4-1,TRBJ2-5,NA,NA,CASRPWGAQETQYF,TGCGCCAGCAGGCCCTGGGGCGCTCAAGAGACCCAGTACTTC
TRBV9,TRBJ2-2,NA,NA,CASSVDLAGELFF,TGTGCCAGCAGCGTAGACCTCGCCGGGGAGCTGTTTTTT
TRBV29-1,TRBJ2-6,NA,NA,CSVITGRANILTF,TGCAGCGTGATAACAGGGAGGGCCAACATCCTGACTTTC
TRBV28,TRBJ1-4,NA,NA,CASSNPGIGREKLFF,TGTGCCAGCAGCAACCCGGGGATAGGGAGGGAAAAACTGTTTTTC
TRBV11-2,TRBJ2-2,NA,TRBD2,CASSAGLARHGELFF,TGTGCCAGCAGCGCGGGACTAGCGCGCCACGGGGAGCTGTTTTTT
TRBV11-2,TRBJ2-7,medium-sized,NA,CASSLDRGQSYEQYF,TGTGCCAGCAGCTTAGATCGAGGGCAGAGCTACGAGCAGTACTTC
TRBV29-1,TRBJ2-4,NA,NA,CSVDVKGQACF,TGCAGCGTTGACGTGAAGGGCCAGGCATGCTTC
TRBV28,TRBJ1-3,NA,NA,CVSSFSPLGHLSGNTIYF,TGTGTCAGCAGTTTCTCTCCCTTGGGACACCTCTCTGGAAACACCATATATTTT
TRBV11-2,TRBJ2-1,NA,NA,CASCLVGNERFF,TGCGCCAGCTGCTTAGTCGGGAATGAGCGGTTCTTC
TRBV7-8,TRBJ2-1,once,NA,CTSVRDGSRSYNEQFF,TGTACCAGCGTTAGGGACGGGAGTCGTTCCTACAATGAGCAGTTCTTC
TRBV27,TRBJ2-1,few,TRBD1,CASSEGQVDNEQFF,TGTGCCAGCAGTGAGGGACAGGTAGACAATGAGCAGTTCTTC